The clone carrying this TCR beta chain was seen repeatedly, ten times or more. As yet, its antigen is unknown. The data originate from a study of T-cell memory formation after mild COVID-19. Findings of the study overall: While clones contracting from day 15 to 85 were balanced between CD4 and CD8, later expanders leaned CD4+. Detection of some responders pre-infection suggested pre-existing cross-reactive memory T cells participated.

Constant-segment primers were used for 5'RACE, and the resulting TCR alpha and TCR beta cDNA libraries carried sample barcodes and UMIs. TCRdb independently ran MiXCR on the 5' RACE reads; one entry per CDR3 protein. The data show over 35,000 distinct CDR3 sequences, with roughly 9.8% seen just once and approximately 10% held by the top ten. The CDR3 consists of 16 residues. Germline V gene data show CDR1 as KGHSH and CDR2 as LQKENI. With 8 bases clipped from V and 1 base from J, the junction kept 8 bases outside the gene matches. Sequencing was done on a sample of PBMCs or a T cell subset sorted from them (not recorded which). The chain recombines TRBV18 with TRBJ2-2, with 9 bases fitting TRBD1. This TCR derives from an adult woman who had mild COVID-19 (a few samples of this study predate the infection). Cell type and time point are not known. The CDR3 DNA is TGTGCCAGCCCCACGGGGACAGGGAGGAACACCGGGGAGCTGTTTTTT. Translating gives CASPTGTGRNTGELFF.